This TCR beta chain was obtained from a study of T-cell reconstitution after alpha-beta-depleted transplantation in children. Unique molecular identifiers were incorporated during preparation of the TCRbeta library. TCRdb used MiXCR to reprocess the PCR reads, holding one entry per CDR3 protein. The data hold around 380,000 distinct CDR3 sequences, with about a tenth observed a single time. V was cut by 4 bases and J by 1 base, with 17 bases left in between. The CDR3 sequence is 16 residues long. Per the germline V gene, CDR1 is SGHDT and CDR2 is YYEEEE. In its sample, this clonotype was seen a few times.

This clonotype was sampled from a human donor who donated a stem cell graft to a child with acute myeloid leukemia. The sequences come from PBMCs from the stem cell graft donor, collected from the stem cell graft. The chain uses TRBV5-6 and TRBJ1-2; D is ambiguous. CDR3 bases: TGTGCCAGCAGCCCCCCGCGGGCAGCCCTTAACTATGGCTACACCTTC. This sequence encodes CASSPPRAALNYGYTF.